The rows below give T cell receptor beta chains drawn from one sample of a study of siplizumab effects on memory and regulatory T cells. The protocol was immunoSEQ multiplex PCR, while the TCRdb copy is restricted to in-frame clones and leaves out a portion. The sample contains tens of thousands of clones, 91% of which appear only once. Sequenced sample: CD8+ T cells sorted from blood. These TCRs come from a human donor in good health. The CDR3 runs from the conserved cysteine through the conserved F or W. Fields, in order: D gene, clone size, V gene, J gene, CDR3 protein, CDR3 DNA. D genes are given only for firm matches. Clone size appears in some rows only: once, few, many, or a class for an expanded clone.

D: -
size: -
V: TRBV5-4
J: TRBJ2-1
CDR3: CASSRDVSNEQFF
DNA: TGTGCCAGCAGCAGGGACGTAAGCAATGAGCAGTTCTTC

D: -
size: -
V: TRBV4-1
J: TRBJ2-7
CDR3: CASSQVDGVRFYEQYF
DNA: TGCGCCAGCAGCCAAGTGGACGGGGTGCGGTTCTACGAGCAGTACTTC

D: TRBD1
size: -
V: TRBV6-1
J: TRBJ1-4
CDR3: CASSEAQGPNEKLFF
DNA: TGTGCCAGCAGTGAAGCACAGGGGCCTAATGAAAAACTGTTTTTT

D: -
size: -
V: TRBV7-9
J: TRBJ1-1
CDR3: CASSQRGGYTEAFF
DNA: TGTGCCAGCAGTCAAAGGGGCGGGTACACTGAAGCTTTCTTT

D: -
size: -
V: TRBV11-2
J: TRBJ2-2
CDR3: CASSFHRQVITGELFF
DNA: TGTGCCAGCAGCTTCCATCGACAGGTGATCACCGGGGAGCTGTTTTTT

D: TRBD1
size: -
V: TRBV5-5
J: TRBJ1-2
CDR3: CASSLKPGTGSTLNYGYTF
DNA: TGTGCCAGCAGCTTGAAGCCCGGGACAGGTTCGACCCTTAACTATGGCTACACCTTC

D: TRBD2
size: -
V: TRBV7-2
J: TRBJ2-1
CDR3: CASSSPRTSAWNEQFF
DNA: TGTGCCAGCAGCTCACCCAGGACTAGCGCGTGGAATGAGCAGTTCTTC

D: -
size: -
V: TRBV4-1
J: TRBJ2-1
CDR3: CASRDYNEQFF
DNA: TGCGCCAGCAGGGACTATAATGAGCAGTTCTTC

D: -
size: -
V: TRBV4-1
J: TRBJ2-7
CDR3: CASSVAQNLEQYF
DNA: TGCGCCAGCAGCGTTGCGCAGAATCTCGAGCAGTACTTC

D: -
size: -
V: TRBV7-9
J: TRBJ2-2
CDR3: CASSLAHSRINTGELFF
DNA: TGTGCCAGCAGCTTAGCGCACTCACGGATTAACACCGGGGAGCTGTTTTTT

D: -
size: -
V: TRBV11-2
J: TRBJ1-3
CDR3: CASSSLSSGNTIYF
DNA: TGTGCCAGCAGCTCTCTGAGCTCTGGAAACACCATATATTTT

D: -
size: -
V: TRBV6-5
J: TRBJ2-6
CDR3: CASSAPASGANVLTF
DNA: TGTGCCAGCAGTGCCCCAGCCTCTGGGGCCAACGTCCTGACTTTC

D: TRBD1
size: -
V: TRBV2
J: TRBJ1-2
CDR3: CASSEAEAGGHYGYTF
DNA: TGTGCCAGCAGTGAAGCGGAGGCAGGGGGCCACTATGGCTACACCTTC

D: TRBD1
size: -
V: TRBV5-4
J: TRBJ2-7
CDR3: CASSIGTGAYEQYF
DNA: TGTGCCAGCAGCATCGGGACAGGGGCCTACGAGCAGTACTTC

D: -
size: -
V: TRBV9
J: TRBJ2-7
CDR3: CASSVEAIGPYEQYF
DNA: TGTGCCAGCAGCGTAGAGGCAATTGGGCCCTACGAGCAGTACTTC

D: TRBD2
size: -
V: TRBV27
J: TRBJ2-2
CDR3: CASSLFGTSGRYGTGELFF
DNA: TGTGCCAGCAGTTTATTTGGGACTAGCGGGAGGTATGGAACCGGGGAGCTGTTTTTT

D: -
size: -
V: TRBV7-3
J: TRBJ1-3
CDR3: CASSLGQSSGNTIYF
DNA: TGTGCCAGCAGCTTAGGACAGTCCTCTGGAAACACCATATATTTT

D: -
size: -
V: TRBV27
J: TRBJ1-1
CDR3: CASSLQGFTEAFF
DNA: TGTGCCAGCAGTTTACAGGGTTTCACTGAAGCTTTCTTT

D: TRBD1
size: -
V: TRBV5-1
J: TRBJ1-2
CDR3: CASSYETGLGYTF
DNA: TGCGCCAGCAGCTACGAGACAGGGCTTGGCTACACCTTC

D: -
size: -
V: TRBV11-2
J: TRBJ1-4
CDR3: CASSRTVTGNEKLFF
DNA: TGTGCCAGCAGCCGCACGGTGACAGGCAATGAAAAACTGTTTTTT

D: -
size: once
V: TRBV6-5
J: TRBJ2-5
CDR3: CASSYSSRGEETQYF
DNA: TGTGCCAGCAGTTACTCCTCCAGAGGGGAAGAGACCCAGTACTTC

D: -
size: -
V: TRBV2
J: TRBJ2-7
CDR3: CASSGEGEMNEQYF
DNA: TGTGCCAGCAGTGGAGAAGGGGAAATGAACGAGCAGTACTTC

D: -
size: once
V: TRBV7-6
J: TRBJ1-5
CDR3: CASSLGIHQPQHF
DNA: TGTGCCAGCAGCTTGGGGATCCATCAGCCCCAGCATTTT

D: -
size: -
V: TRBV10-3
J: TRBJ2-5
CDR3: CAIRSSSTAPGQETQYF
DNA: TGTGCCATCCGCAGCTCATCGACAGCCCCCGGCCAAGAGACCCAGTACTTC

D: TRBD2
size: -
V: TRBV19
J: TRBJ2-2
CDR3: CASSKIAGANTGELFF
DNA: TGTGCCAGTAGTAAAATAGCGGGGGCGAACACCGGGGAGCTGTTTTTT

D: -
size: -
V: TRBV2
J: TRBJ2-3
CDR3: CASSDRDTSRDTQYF
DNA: TGTGCCAGCAGTGATAGGGACACGTCTAGAGATACGCAGTATTTT

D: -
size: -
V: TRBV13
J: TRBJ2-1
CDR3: CASSHRLVSYEQFF
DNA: TGTGCCAGCAGCCACCGACTAGTAAGCTATGAGCAGTTCTTC